This TCR beta chain was documented in a study of shared clonotypes between healthy human individuals. Sequenced by immunoSEQ multiplex PCR; TCRdb stores in-frame clones only, minus some. The repertoire holds more than 2 million clones, 85% to 95% seen once, with approximately 1.6% in the top ten. Positive CCR7 selection of CD45RO-negative cells yielded the naive CD8 cells, and terminally differentiated effector memory CD45RA+ cells were excluded. Germline loops: CDR1 SGHAT, CDR2 FQNNGV. Trimming took 5 bases from V and 3 from J, leaving 9 bases between them. The CDR3 has 13 amino acids. This chain links TRBV11-2 with TRBJ2-3, with a tentative D call TRBD2 (5 bases). The specimen was naive CD8+ T cells from PBMCs. The source is a man between 18 and 35 years old in good health. Some clones in this sample may be carry-over from other donors' samples. This chain's CDR3 is CASSQDWTDTQYF. CDR3 bases: TGTGCCAGCAGCCAGGACTGGACAGATACGCAGTATTTT.